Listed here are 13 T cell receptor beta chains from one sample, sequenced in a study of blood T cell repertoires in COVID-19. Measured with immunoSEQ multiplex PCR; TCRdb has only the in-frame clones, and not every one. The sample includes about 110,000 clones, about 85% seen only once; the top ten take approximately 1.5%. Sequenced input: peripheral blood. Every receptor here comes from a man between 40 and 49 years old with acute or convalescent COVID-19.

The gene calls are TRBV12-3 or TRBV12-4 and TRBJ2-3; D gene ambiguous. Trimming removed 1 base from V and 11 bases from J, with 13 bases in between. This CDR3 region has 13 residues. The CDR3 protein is CASSLEASFGQYF. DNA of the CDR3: TGTGCCAGCAGTTTAGAAGCGTCCTTTGGGCAGTATTTT.

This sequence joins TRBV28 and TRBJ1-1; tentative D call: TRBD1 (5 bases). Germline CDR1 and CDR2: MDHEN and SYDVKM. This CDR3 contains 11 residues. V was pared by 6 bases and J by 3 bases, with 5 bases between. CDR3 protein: CASRGDTEAFF. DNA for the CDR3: TGTGCCAGCAGAGGGGACACTGAAGCTTTCTTT.

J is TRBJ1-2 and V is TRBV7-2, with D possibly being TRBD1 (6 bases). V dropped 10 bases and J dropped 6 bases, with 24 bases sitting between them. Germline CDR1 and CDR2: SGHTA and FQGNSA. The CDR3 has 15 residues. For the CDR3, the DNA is TGTGCCACCCGACAACCGGGACAACCCCCGCATGGCTACACCTTC. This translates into CATRQPGQPPHGYTF.

Here the CDR3 DNA reads TGTGCCAGCAGGCGGGTGGGGAAACAGGGAACGAGTCGTTACGAGCAGTACTTC. Its translation is CASRRVGKQGTSRYEQYF. V gene TRBV27 combines with J gene TRBJ2-7, with D tentatively TRBD1 (6 bases). Trimming pared 6 bases from V and 4 bases from J, leaving 28 bases between. Germline CDR1 and CDR2: MNHEY and SMNVEV (reference sequence). The CDR3 length is 18 residues.

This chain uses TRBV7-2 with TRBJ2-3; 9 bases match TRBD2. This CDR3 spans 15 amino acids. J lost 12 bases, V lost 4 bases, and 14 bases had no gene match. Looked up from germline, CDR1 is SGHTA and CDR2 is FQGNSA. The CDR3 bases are TGTGCCAGCAGCTCCGCGCGGGGGGGTCACCCACGACAGTATTTT. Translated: CASSSARGGHPRQYF.

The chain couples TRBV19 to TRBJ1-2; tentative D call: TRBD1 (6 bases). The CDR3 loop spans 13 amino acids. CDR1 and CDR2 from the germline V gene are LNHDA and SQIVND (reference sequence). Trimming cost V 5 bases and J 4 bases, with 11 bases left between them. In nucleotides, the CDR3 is TGTGCCAGTAGTGACGACAGGAGCTATGGCTACACCTTC. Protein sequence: CASSDDRSYGYTF.

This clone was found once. The CDR3 loop is CASSLRAGAGTGELFF. Written as DNA, the CDR3 is TGTGCCAGCAGTTTACGAGCGGGAGCTGGGACCGGGGAGCTGTTTTTT. The rearrangement uses TRBV27 and TRBJ2-2; 8 nucleotides line up with TRBD2. The CDR3 loop spans 16 amino acids. Losses at the gene ends were 2 bases for V and 5 bases for J; bases not matched to a gene: 7. Looked up from germline, CDR1 is MNHEY and CDR2 is SMNVEV (reference sequence).

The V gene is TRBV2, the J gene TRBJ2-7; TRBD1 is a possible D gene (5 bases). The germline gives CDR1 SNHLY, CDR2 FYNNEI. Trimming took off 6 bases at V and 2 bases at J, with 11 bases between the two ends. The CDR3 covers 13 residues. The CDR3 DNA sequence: TGTGCCAGCAGCATACAGGAAACCTACGAGCAGTACTTC. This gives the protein CASSIQETYEQYF.

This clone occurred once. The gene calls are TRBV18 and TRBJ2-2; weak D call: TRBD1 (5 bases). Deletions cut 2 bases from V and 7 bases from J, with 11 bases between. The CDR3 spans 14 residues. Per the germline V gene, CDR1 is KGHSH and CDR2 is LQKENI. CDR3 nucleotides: TGTGCCAGCTCACCAGGACACCTTATCGGGGAGCTGTTTTTT. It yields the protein CASSPGHLIGELFF.

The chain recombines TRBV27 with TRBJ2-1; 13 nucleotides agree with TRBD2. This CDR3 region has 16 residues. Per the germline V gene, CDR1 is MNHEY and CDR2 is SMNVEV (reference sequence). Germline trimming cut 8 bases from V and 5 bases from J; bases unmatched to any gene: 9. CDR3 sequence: CASRRTSGSIHNEQFF. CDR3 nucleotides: TGTGCCAGCCGGAGGACTAGCGGGAGTATCCACAATGAGCAGTTCTTC.

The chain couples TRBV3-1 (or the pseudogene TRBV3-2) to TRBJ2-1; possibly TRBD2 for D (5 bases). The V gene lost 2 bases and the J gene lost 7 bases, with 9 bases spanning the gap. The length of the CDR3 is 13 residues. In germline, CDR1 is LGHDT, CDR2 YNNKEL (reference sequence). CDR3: CASSQHSGNEQFF. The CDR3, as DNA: TGTGCCAGCAGCCAACACTCGGGAAATGAGCAGTTCTTC.

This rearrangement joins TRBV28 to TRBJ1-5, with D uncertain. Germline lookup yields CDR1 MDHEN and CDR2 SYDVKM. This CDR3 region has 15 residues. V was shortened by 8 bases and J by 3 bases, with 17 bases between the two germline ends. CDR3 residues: CASGQTTRPNQPQHF. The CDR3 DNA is TGTGCCAGCGGGCAGACGACCCGGCCCAATCAGCCCCAGCATTTT.

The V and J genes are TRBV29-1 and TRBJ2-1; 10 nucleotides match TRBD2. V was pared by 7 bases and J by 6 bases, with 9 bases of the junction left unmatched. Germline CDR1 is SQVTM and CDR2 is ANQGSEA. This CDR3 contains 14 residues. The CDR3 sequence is CSASGTSESNEQFF. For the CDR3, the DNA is TGCAGCGCCTCCGGGACTAGCGAAAGCAATGAGCAGTTCTTC.